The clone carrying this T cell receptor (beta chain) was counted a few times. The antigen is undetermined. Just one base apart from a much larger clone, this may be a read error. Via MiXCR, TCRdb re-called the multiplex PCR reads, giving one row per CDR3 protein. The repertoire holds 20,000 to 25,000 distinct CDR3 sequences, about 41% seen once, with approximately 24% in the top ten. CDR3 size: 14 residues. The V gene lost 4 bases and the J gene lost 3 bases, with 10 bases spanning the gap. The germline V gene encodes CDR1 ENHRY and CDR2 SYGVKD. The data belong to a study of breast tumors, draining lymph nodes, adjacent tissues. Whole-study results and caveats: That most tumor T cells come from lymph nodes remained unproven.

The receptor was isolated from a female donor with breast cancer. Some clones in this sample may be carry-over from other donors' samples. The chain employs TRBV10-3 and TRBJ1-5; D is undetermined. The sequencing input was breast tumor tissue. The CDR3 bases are TGTGCCATCAGTGGGGAAGGGCTCAATCAGCCCCAGCATTTT. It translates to CAISGEGLNQPQHF.